This T cell receptor (beta chain) stems from a study of CD8+CD57+ T cells in acquired aplastic anemia. This clonotype was counted many times. Its cognate antigen is unknown. Study results and caveats: Common to patients and controls were twenty-nine CD8+ CDR3 sequences.

The study profiled TCR beta VDJ and CDR3 using genomic DNA as template. One entry per CDR3 protein, called by TCRdb with MiXCR from the reads. The sample has 200,000 to 250,000 distinct CDR3 sequences, around 43% seen once; the top ten hold over 7.5%. Whoever was chosen for sequencing had shown CD8+CD57+ cell expansion by flow cytometry. The CDR3 totals 15 residues. The V gene's germline CDR1 is SGHRS and CDR2 YFSETQ. The V end was cut by 1 base, the J end by 0 bases, with 10 bases between. Input material: sorted CD4+, CD8+, or CD8+CD57+ T cells (not recorded which) from PBMCs. The sequence was collected from a human donor with aplastic anemia. The chain uses TRBV5-1 and TRBJ1-2; D remains ambiguous. The CDR3 protein is CASSLRPDPNYGYTF. The CDR3 nucleotides are TGCGCCAGCAGCTTGAGGCCGGATCCTAACTATGGCTACACCTTC.